The clone carrying this TCR beta chain was detected ten times or more. Its antigen remains unknown. The data derive from a study of cytomegalovirus exposure and HLA in healthy donors. Primers for the PCR totalled 60 Vbeta and 13 Jbeta. Libraries were prepared by immunoSEQ multiplex PCR; TCRdb keeps only in-frame clonotypes and omits some of them. The sample has roughly 98,000 clones; about four fifths are singletons. V gave up 1 base and J gave up 1 base, with 14 bases separating them. Germline assignment: CDR1 LGHNA and CDR2 YSLEER. The CDR3 sequence is 18 residues long. General observations from the study: Later findings reportedly placed an Asian-associated ancestry cluster below the 666-donor mean for N-insertions. TCR beta V- and J-gene trimming was later associated with a missense DCLRE1C variant. Most TCRs appeared rarely, but some public TCRs recurred in many donors. Presence/absence analysis assumed near-uniform sequencing depth across donors.

This receptor was obtained from a female donor in good health and CMV-seropositive. The chain is built from TRBV4-3 and TRBJ2-6; tentatively, D is TRBD2 (5 bases). Input material: PBMCs. The CDR3 sequence is CASSQGDEGLSGANVLTF. DNA for the CDR3: TGCGCCAGCAGCCAAGGAGACGAGGGCCTTTCTGGGGCCAACGTCCTGACTTTC.